This paragraph reports one T cell receptor (beta chain). These data are taken from a study of blood T cells in healthy people across ages. Trimming removed 5 bases from V and 2 bases from J; junction bases left unmatched: 7. The germline V gene has CDR1 SEHNR and CDR2 FQNEAQ (reference sequence). The CDR3 consists of 16 residues. Investigators took approximately 9.4 milliliters of peripheral blood from every donor. Isolated PBMCs totaled at least 7 million in each sample. Using a J-beta primer mix together with a sample-barcoded 5' primer, a second PCR was run for 7 to 11 cycles. Sequencing recovered at least 3 million CDR3-containing paired-end reads from each sample. TCRdb passed the 5' RACE reads through MiXCR, listing each CDR3 protein once. The table has 1.5 million to 2 million distinct CDR3 sequences, roughly 43% seen once; the top ten hold 23%.

The rearrangement uses TRBV7-9 and TRBJ2-1; 9 bases are a match to TRBD2. Sequences were obtained from blood. This receptor was obtained from a human donor in good health. The CDR3 DNA sequence: TGTGCCAGCAGCCGGCGGGGGGGCTTAGCCTACAATGAGCAGTTCTTC. This translates into CASSRRGGLAYNEQFF.